This is a list of T cell receptor beta chains from one sample in a study of blood T cell repertoires in COVID-19. Sequenced by immunoSEQ multiplex PCR; TCRdb stores in-frame clones only, minus some. The table shows 130,000 to 150,000 clones, with 75% to 85% occurring only once. Sequencing was carried out using peripheral blood. Receptors were obtained from a woman aged 50 to 60 in a cohort sampled during active or convalescent COVID-19. Both conserved end residues are part of each CDR3. The D gene is left open where the match is weak. Only some rows state a clone size, as once, few, many or a class for expanded clones.

v_call: TRBV12-3/TRBV12-4
clone_size: NA
d_call: TRBD1
j_call: TRBJ1-2
cdr3_nt: TGTGCCAGCAGCGAGACAGGGTCCTATGGCTACACCTTC
cdr3_aa: CASSETGSYGYTF

v_call: TRBV7-2
clone_size: NA
d_call: TRBD2
j_call: TRBJ2-1
cdr3_nt: TGTGCCAGCAGCTTTCTCCGACTAGCGGGGGGAGGCAATGAGCAGTTCTTC
cdr3_aa: CASSFLRLAGGGNEQFF

v_call: TRBV4-3
clone_size: few
d_call: NA
j_call: TRBJ2-7
cdr3_nt: TGCGCCAGCAGCCAAGAGGGAGGCTACGAGCAGTACTTC
cdr3_aa: CASSQEGGYEQYF

v_call: TRBV7-2
clone_size: NA
d_call: TRBD1
j_call: TRBJ2-7
cdr3_nt: TGTGCCAGCAGTTATACTAGGACAGGGAAATACGAGCAGTACTTC
cdr3_aa: CASSYTRTGKYEQYF

v_call: TRBV10-3
clone_size: NA
d_call: TRBD2
j_call: TRBJ2-1
cdr3_nt: TGTGCCATCAGACTAGCGGACTACAATGAGCAGTTCTTC
cdr3_aa: CAIRLADYNEQFF

v_call: TRBV19
clone_size: NA
d_call: TRBD1
j_call: TRBJ1-1
cdr3_nt: TGTGCCAGTGGGGACAGACTCAACACTGAAGCTTTCTTT
cdr3_aa: CASGDRLNTEAFF

v_call: TRBV2
clone_size: NA
d_call: NA
j_call: TRBJ1-3
cdr3_nt: TGTGCCAGCAGTGTGATCGGTGGAAACACCATATATTTT
cdr3_aa: CASSVIGGNTIYF

v_call: TRBV3-1/TRBV3-2
clone_size: NA
d_call: NA
j_call: TRBJ1-2
cdr3_nt: TGTGCCAGCAGCCTCGTAGACAGTAACTATGGCTACACCTTC
cdr3_aa: CASSLVDSNYGYTF

v_call: TRBV12-3/TRBV12-4
clone_size: NA
d_call: NA
j_call: TRBJ2-1
cdr3_nt: TGTGCCAGCGGGGGCCGGTCCTACAATGAGCAGTTCTTC
cdr3_aa: CASGGRSYNEQFF

v_call: TRBV7-9
clone_size: NA
d_call: TRBD1
j_call: TRBJ1-2
cdr3_nt: TGTGCCAGCAGCTTAGCCGGCAGGGGGGTCGGCTACACCTTC
cdr3_aa: CASSLAGRGVGYTF

v_call: TRBV7-9
clone_size: NA
d_call: TRBD2
j_call: TRBJ2-7
cdr3_nt: TGTGCCAGCAGCCCCCTGACTAGCGGTAGGTCGGAGCAGTACTTC
cdr3_aa: CASSPLTSGRSEQYF

v_call: TRBV5-4
clone_size: many
d_call: NA
j_call: TRBJ1-2
cdr3_nt: TGTGCCAGCAGCTATGCCGGCGGGGCGGATACCTTC
cdr3_aa: CASSYAGGADTF

v_call: TRBV19
clone_size: NA
d_call: NA
j_call: TRBJ2-3
cdr3_nt: TGTGCCACCCGTCCGGGTAGGGGAGATACGCAGTATTTT
cdr3_aa: CATRPGRGDTQYF

v_call: TRBV5-1
clone_size: NA
d_call: TRBD1
j_call: TRBJ1-1
cdr3_nt: TGCGCCAGCAGCTGGGGACAGTTAAACACTGAAGCTTTCTTT
cdr3_aa: CASSWGQLNTEAFF

v_call: TRBV4-1
clone_size: NA
d_call: TRBD1
j_call: TRBJ1-4
cdr3_nt: TGCGCCAGCAGCCAAGACCCCGGACAGGGCGAAAAACTGTTTTTT
cdr3_aa: CASSQDPGQGEKLFF

v_call: TRBV19
clone_size: NA
d_call: TRBD2
j_call: TRBJ2-3
cdr3_nt: TGTGCCAGTAGTATAGATCGGGAGGAAGTGGGCACAGATACGCAGTATTTT
cdr3_aa: CASSIDREEVGTDTQYF

v_call: TRBV9
clone_size: few
d_call: NA
j_call: TRBJ2-1
cdr3_nt: TGTGCCAGCAGCGTAGGAGGGGGGGCGGAGAATGAGCAGTTCTTC
cdr3_aa: CASSVGGGAENEQFF

v_call: TRBV19
clone_size: NA
d_call: TRBD1
j_call: TRBJ1-1
cdr3_nt: TGTGCCACCCTCCAGGGGGGAAACACTGAAGCTTTCTTT
cdr3_aa: CATLQGGNTEAFF

v_call: TRBV30
clone_size: NA
d_call: NA
j_call: TRBJ2-2
cdr3_nt: TGTGCCTGGGGTCGGGGGATGACCGGGGAGCTGTTTTTT
cdr3_aa: CAWGRGMTGELFF

v_call: TRBV4-1
clone_size: NA
d_call: TRBD1
j_call: TRBJ2-2
cdr3_nt: TGCGCCAGCAGCCAAGATCCCGGGACAGGGGCCAACACCGGGGAGCTGTTTTTT
cdr3_aa: CASSQDPGTGANTGELFF

v_call: TRBV30
clone_size: NA
d_call: TRBD1
j_call: TRBJ1-5
cdr3_nt: TGTGCCTGGCAAGGACAGGGAGGGCCCCAGCATTTT
cdr3_aa: CAWQGQGGPQHF

v_call: TRBV9
clone_size: NA
d_call: NA
j_call: TRBJ1-2
cdr3_nt: TGTGCCAGCAGCAAGCACGAGAACTATGGCTACACCTTC
cdr3_aa: CASSKHENYGYTF

v_call: TRBV6-5
clone_size: once
d_call: TRBD1
j_call: TRBJ2-3
cdr3_nt: TGTGCCACACAGGGGGCGTACGCAGATACGCAGTATTTT
cdr3_aa: CATQGAYADTQYF

v_call: TRBV5-1
clone_size: NA
d_call: TRBD2
j_call: TRBJ2-2
cdr3_nt: TGCGCCAGCAGCAGGGAGGGCTTGAACACCGGGGAGCTGTTTTTT
cdr3_aa: CASSREGLNTGELFF

v_call: TRBV5-1
clone_size: NA
d_call: TRBD2
j_call: TRBJ2-1
cdr3_nt: TGCGCCAGCAGCTTGGCACCAGCGGGGGCCAAAAATGAGCAGTTCTTC
cdr3_aa: CASSLAPAGAKNEQFF

v_call: TRBV5-4
clone_size: NA
d_call: TRBD1
j_call: TRBJ2-5
cdr3_nt: TGTGCCAGCAGCTTGGAGGGGGCACGGGAGACCCAGTACTTC
cdr3_aa: CASSLEGARETQYF

v_call: TRBV18
clone_size: NA
d_call: TRBD1
j_call: TRBJ2-1
cdr3_nt: TGTGCCAGCTCTCCAACGGGACAGGGATACAATGAGCAGTTCTTC
cdr3_aa: CASSPTGQGYNEQFF

v_call: TRBV5-4
clone_size: NA
d_call: TRBD1
j_call: TRBJ2-2
cdr3_nt: TGTGCCAGCAGCTGGGCCGACAGGGGTAGCACCGGGGAGCTGTTTTTT
cdr3_aa: CASSWADRGSTGELFF

v_call: TRBV6-5
clone_size: NA
d_call: TRBD1
j_call: TRBJ1-2
cdr3_nt: TGTGCCAGCAGAGACCAGACAGGGACCCTCTATGGCTACACCTTC
cdr3_aa: CASRDQTGTLYGYTF

v_call: TRBV27
clone_size: NA
d_call: TRBD1
j_call: TRBJ1-1
cdr3_nt: TGTGCCAGCAGGGACACAGGGGGAACTGAAGCTTTCTTT
cdr3_aa: CASRDTGGTEAFF

v_call: TRBV7-2
clone_size: NA
d_call: NA
j_call: TRBJ1-2
cdr3_nt: TGTGCCAGCAGCTCCGGGACGCACAGGGTTGGCTACACCTTC
cdr3_aa: CASSSGTHRVGYTF

v_call: TRBV11-2
clone_size: few
d_call: TRBD2
j_call: TRBJ2-1
cdr3_nt: TGTGCCAGCAGTCGAAGCGGGACCTACAATGAGCAGTTCTTC
cdr3_aa: CASSRSGTYNEQFF

v_call: TRBV9
clone_size: NA
d_call: NA
j_call: TRBJ1-1
cdr3_nt: TGTGCCAGCAGCGTAGGTATGAACACTGAAGCTTTCTTT
cdr3_aa: CASSVGMNTEAFF

v_call: TRBV30
clone_size: NA
d_call: TRBD2
j_call: TRBJ2-3
cdr3_nt: TGTGTAACTAGCGGGGGGGCTCCGACAGATACGCAGTATTTT
cdr3_aa: CVTSGGAPTDTQYF

v_call: TRBV19
clone_size: once
d_call: TRBD1
j_call: TRBJ1-3
cdr3_nt: TGTGCCAGCCTCTCCTGGACAGGGGGCCCGAGCACCATATATTTT
cdr3_aa: CASLSWTGGPSTIYF

v_call: TRBV6-6
clone_size: NA
d_call: TRBD1
j_call: TRBJ2-3
cdr3_nt: TGTGCCAGCAGTCGGCAGGGGGCCTCTAGCACAGATACGCAGTATTTT
cdr3_aa: CASSRQGASSTDTQYF

v_call: TRBV6-2/TRBV6-3
clone_size: NA
d_call: NA
j_call: TRBJ2-3
cdr3_nt: TGTGCCAGCAGTTACACGACAGTCCAAGATACGCAGTATTTT
cdr3_aa: CASSYTTVQDTQYF

v_call: TRBV6-1
clone_size: few
d_call: NA
j_call: TRBJ2-7
cdr3_nt: TGTGCCAGCAGTGAAATGTGGGGGAGGGGGTCCTATTCGTACGAGCAGTACTTC
cdr3_aa: CASSEMWGRGSYSYEQYF

v_call: TRBV7-3
clone_size: NA
d_call: TRBD1
j_call: TRBJ1-6
cdr3_nt: TGTGCCAGCAGCTTGGGACAGGGTAGTTCACCCCTCCACTTT
cdr3_aa: CASSLGQGSSPLHF

v_call: TRBV27
clone_size: NA
d_call: NA
j_call: TRBJ1-5
cdr3_nt: TGTGCCAGCAGCTCACCGGGAGGGAATCAGCCCCAGCATTTT
cdr3_aa: CASSSPGGNQPQHF

v_call: TRBV11-2
clone_size: once
d_call: NA
j_call: TRBJ2-2
cdr3_nt: TGTGCCAGCAGAATAGTCAGGGATCCCGGGGAGCTGTTTTTT
cdr3_aa: CASRIVRDPGELFF

v_call: TRBV24-1
clone_size: NA
d_call: TRBD1
j_call: TRBJ2-5
cdr3_nt: TGTGCCACCAGTGATCCCGGGACAGGGGAGACCCAGTACTTC
cdr3_aa: CATSDPGTGETQYF

v_call: TRBV27
clone_size: NA
d_call: NA
j_call: TRBJ1-5
cdr3_nt: TGTGCCAGCAGTTCCCAATATGGTTGGTTGCTAGATCAGCCCCAGCATTTT
cdr3_aa: CASSSQYGWLLDQPQHF

v_call: TRBV18
clone_size: NA
d_call: TRBD1
j_call: TRBJ1-2
cdr3_nt: TGTGCCAGCTCACCGTCCGGGACAGGGACCTATGGCTACACCTTC
cdr3_aa: CASSPSGTGTYGYTF

v_call: TRBV7-3
clone_size: once
d_call: TRBD1
j_call: TRBJ1-2
cdr3_nt: TGTGCCAGCAGCTCCGGGACAGGGGATGGCTACACCTTC
cdr3_aa: CASSSGTGDGYTF

v_call: TRBV6-1
clone_size: few
d_call: TRBD1
j_call: TRBJ1-6
cdr3_nt: TGTGCCAGCAGTGAATCGCTGACAGGGTCGGGCTCACCCCTCCACTTT
cdr3_aa: CASSESLTGSGSPLHF